One sample yielded the 14 T cell receptor beta chains listed below, sequenced in a study of T cells after yellow fever vaccination. MiXCR, run by TCRdb on the 5' RACE reads, gives a single entry per CDR3 protein. The profile shows hundreds of thousands of distinct CDR3 sequences, roughly 20% of them singletons. The sample here was PBMCs, taken before the yellow fever booster vaccination. The receptors originated from a man between 18 and 29 years old who received the YFV17D yellow fever vaccine.

This clonotype was counted between two and nine times. The chain's CDR3 is CASSLFGQGTETQYF. As DNA, the CDR3 is TGTGCCAGCAGCTTATTTGGGCAGGGGACGGAGACCCAGTACTTC. V gene TRBV7-2 combines with J gene TRBJ2-5, with D perhaps TRBD1 (6 bases). Per germline, CDR1 SGHTA and CDR2 FQGNSA. This CDR3 has 15 amino acids. Trimming cost V 2 bases and J 5 bases, with 15 bases left between them. Together with reference TRBV7-2 and TRBJ2-5, the CDR3 gives the full variable domain: GAGVSQSPSNKVTEKGKDVELRCDPISGHTALYWYRQSLGQGLEFLIYFQGNSAPDKSGLPSDRFSAERTGGSVSTLTIQRTQQEDSAVYLCASSLFGQGTETQYFGPGTRLLVL.

V and J are TRBV4-2 and TRBJ2-6; the D gene could be TRBD1 or TRBD2 (6 bases each). The CDR3 contains 17 residues. V dropped 4 bases and J dropped 2 bases, with 15 bases sitting between them. In germline, CDR1 is LGHNA, CDR2 YNFKEQ. CDR3 in DNA: TGTGCCAGCAGCCCAGGGCTGGGGGGCGCTGGGGCCAACGTCCTGACTTTC. Translating gives CASSPGLGGAGANVLTF.

This clonotype occurred a few times. The gene calls are TRBV10-3 and TRBJ1-2; D perhaps matches TRBD1 (6 bases). V was cut by 6 bases and J by 3 bases, with 11 bases left in between. Germline V gene sequence: CDR1 ENHRY, CDR2 SYGVKD. The CDR3 covers 13 residues. In DNA form, the CDR3 reads TGTGCCATCAGGGGTCGGACAGACTATGGCTACACCTTC. This encodes CAIRGRTDYGYTF.

The chain couples TRBV9 to TRBJ2-3; maybe TRBD1 (6 bases). Per germline, CDR1 SGDLS and CDR2 YYNGEE. The CDR3 runs to 14 residues. Trimming took 6 bases from V and 0 from J, leaving 11 bases between them. DNA for the CDR3: TGTGCCAGCAATGCAGGGGAAAGCACAGATACGCAGTATTTT. Its translation: CASNAGESTDTQYF.

This clonotype was seen only a few times. The rearrangement uses TRBV11-2 and TRBJ2-7; TRBD1 is a possible D gene (6 bases). Trimming removed 5 bases at V and 7 bases at J, with 18 bases between. The CDR3 covers 14 residues. Germline V gene sequence: CDR1 SGHAT, CDR2 FQNNGV. As DNA, the CDR3 is TGTGCCAGCAGCCCTCGGCCAGGGGCTTGGGAGCAGTACTTC. Translated, it gives CASSPRPGAWEQYF.

The genes are TRBV7-2 and TRBJ2-3; no firm D call. CDR3 length: 12 amino acids. Trimming cost V 1 base and J 7 bases, with 6 bases left between them. The germline V gene encodes CDR1 SGHTA and CDR2 FQGNSA. The CDR3 nucleotides read TGTGCCAGCAGCTTAGAGGGTTATACGCAGTATTTT. Translated, it gives CASSLEGYTQYF. Looking up the rest from reference TRBV7-2 and TRBJ2-3 gives the full variable domain: GAGVSQSPSNKVTEKGKDVELRCDPISGHTALYWYRQSLGQGLEFLIYFQGNSAPDKSGLPSDRFSAERTGGSVSTLTIQRTQQEDSAVYLCASSLEGYTQYFGPGTRLTVL.

CDR3 protein: CASSGHSRVNEKLFF. The CDR3 region has the DNA TGTGCCAGCAGCGGTCACTCCAGGGTGAATGAAAAACTGTTTTTT. The V gene is TRBV7-8, the J gene TRBJ1-4; a possible D gene is TRBD1 (5 bases). V was clipped by 5 bases and J by 5 bases, with 15 bases between them. Germline V gives CDR1 SGHVS, CDR2 FQNEAQ. The CDR3 covers 15 residues. Full variable domain (remainder filled in from reference TRBV7-8 and TRBJ1-4): GAGVSQSPRYKVAKRGQDVALRCDPISGHVSLFWYQQALGQGPEFLTYFQNEAQLDKSGLPSDRFFAERPEGSVSTLKIQRTQQEDSAVYLCASSGHSRVNEKLFFGSGTQLSVL.

This clonotype came up a few times. The chain couples TRBV29-1 to TRBJ1-1; 7 bases align to TRBD1. The CDR3 runs to 12 residues. CDR1 and CDR2 from the germline V gene are SQVTM and ANQGSEA. V shed 6 bases and J 5 bases; nucleotides not matched to a gene: 6. CDR3: CSVVTGKTEAFF. CDR3 DNA sequence: TGCAGCGTCGTGACAGGGAAAACTGAAGCTTTCTTT.

About this clonotype: One end of the junction varies from germline; a read error may be responsible. V is TRBV20-1 and J is TRBJ2-3; D perhaps matches TRBD1 (6 bases). In germline, CDR1 is DFQATT, CDR2 SNEGSKA (reference sequence). The CDR3 contains 13 residues. The CDR3 DNA is TGCAGTGCAAGAGGCAGGGGCTCAGATACGCAGTATTTT. Its protein is CSARGRGSDTQYF.

This clonotype was observed many times. The chain carries TRBV12-3 or TRBV12-4 and TRBJ2-3; 7 bases map to TRBD2. With V trimmed by 5 bases and J by 4 bases, 6 bases remained unmatched. This CDR3 has 14 residues. CDR3 nucleotide sequence: TGTGCCAGCAGTCTAGGTGGGGGGGCAGATACGCAGTATTTT. Its translation is CASSLGGGADTQYF.

CDR3 nucleotides: TGTGCCAGCAGCCAAGAGTTGGTCCCCTACAATGAGCAGTTCTTC. This sequence encodes CASSQELVPYNEQFF. V and J are TRBV4-2 and TRBJ2-1; D gene uncertain. This CDR3 comprises 15 residues. In germline, CDR1 is LGHNA, CDR2 YNFKEQ. The V gene lost 0 bases and the J gene lost 2 bases, with 8 bases spanning the gap.

The chain couples TRBV6-6 to TRBJ1-5; D unresolved. The CDR3 runs to 14 residues. The germline CDR1 and CDR2 sequences are MNHNY and SVGAGI (reference sequence). The V gene lost 5 bases and the J gene lost 2 bases, with 10 bases spanning the gap. The CDR3 spells CASSLLSGNQPQHF. Here the CDR3 DNA reads TGTGCCAGCAGTCTATTAAGCGGCAATCAGCCCCAGCATTTT.

The V call is TRBV27, the J call TRBJ1-4, with 7 bases identical to TRBD1. The germline gives CDR1 MNHEY, CDR2 SMNVEV (reference sequence). The CDR3 totals 16 residues. J lost 3 bases, V lost 4 bases, and 8 bases had no gene match. CDR3 DNA: TGTGCCAGCAGTTCGACAGGGAGAGGGGCTAATGAAAAACTGTTTTTT. This encodes CASSSTGRGANEKLFF.

The V call is TRBV7-2, the J call TRBJ2-1; 12 bases are a match to TRBD2. The CDR3 length is 17 residues. With V trimmed by 2 bases and J by 5 bases, 7 bases remained unmatched. Per germline, CDR1 SGHTA and CDR2 FQGNSA. Written as DNA, the CDR3 is TGTGCCAGCAGCTTAAGGCCTAGCGGGGGGGCCCACAATGAGCAGTTCTTC. This sequence encodes CASSLRPSGGAHNEQFF.